This entry is about one T cell receptor beta chain. Its antigen remains undetermined. Base quality data are lacking; no much larger clone is found one base away. Looking up the germline V gene yields CDR1 MNHEY and CDR2 SVGAGI. The CDR3 has 14 amino acids, counting the end cysteine and phenylalanine. Only the CDR3 portion is preserved as DNA: 42 bases, with reading frame beginning at the first base. The V end loses 9 bases and the J end loses 2 bases, and a stretch of 16 bases separates them. The library was generated by the immunoSEQ multiplex PCR assay. The multiplex PCR relied on a mix of 60 forward primers for TCR Vbeta segments and 13 reverse primers for TCR Jbeta segments. A multiplex PCR assay on genomic DNA amplified the CDR3 region of rearranged TCR beta genes. The amplified TCR beta libraries were sequenced on the Illumina HiSeq System as 87-base-pair reads. The authors processed their data as follows. A later analysis tallied roughly 78 million unique TCR beta chains across the approximately 670 repertoires, and around 12 million of those chains were shared by two or more donors. Raw reads were error-corrected and collapsed into unique sequences with a nearest-neighbor algorithm that merged closely related sequences to remove PCR and sequencing errors. Alignment of CDR3 sequences to IMGT reference sequences was used to assign V, D and J gene segments. Each retained sequence needed at least a six-nucleotide match to both a V gene segment and a J gene segment. A rearrangement counted as productive if the CDR3 had no stop codons and remained in frame with V and J, and every other rearrangement counted as non-productive. CDR3 was defined according to IMGT convention as the region running from the second conserved V-encoded cysteine to the conserved J-encoded phenylalanine. The earlier analysis of 450 to 750 of the donors excluded any sequence lacking an unambiguous match to a single V gene segment. In an earlier analysis of several hundred of the donors, V segments were called functional above 56.7% productive rearrangements and were called segregating when the between-donor standard deviation exceeded 5%. A statistical classification framework was developed to diagnose cytomegalovirus status using the catalog of TCR beta chain sequences. V and J gene assignment, in a later analysis, came from comparing TCR nucleotide sequences with IMGT/GENE-DB human TR gene sequences. The TCRdist pipeline was used in a later analysis to assign CDR3 sequences and most-parsimonious VDJ recombination scenarios. A later analysis defined each TCR beta chain by its CDR3 amino acid sequence plus V-gene family, and excluded reads lacking a unique V-gene family. To address suspected cross-contamination and a sequencing artifact, a later analysis removed roughly 580 highly shared, low-generation-probability nucleotide sequences. In a later analysis, a clonal expansion index was calculated for each public chain from normalized within-repertoire ranks of inferred template counts. In a later analysis, generation probabilities were computed using a VDJ recombination model fitted to out-of-frame rearrangements, and the results were checked against IGoR. In a later analysis, TCR-TCR, TCR-HLA and TCR-CMV co-occurrence was scored with hypergeometric tests, and a repertoire-size bias correction was applied to TCR pairs. False discovery rates were estimated in a later analysis by permuting HLA or CMV assignments 20 times. In a later analysis, co-occurring TCRs were grouped using DBSCAN, with TCRdist sequence similarity added in when clustering inside HLA-allele-positive subsets. For co-occurrence clustering, repertoires with fewer than 30,000 or more than 120,000 public chains were excluded, along with a handful of repertoires with anomalous nucleotide sharing. Drawn from immuneACCESS, this table holds only the in-frame rearrangements with V and J called that TCRdb kept. Clones are partly lost; checked studies trace under half to an unresolved V gene and leave the rest unexplained. V, J and clone size are taken as reported in that table, and D and trimming were inferred from the DNA itself. This sample lists some 170,000 clones; nearly 80% were detected once. Clones ranked in the top ten supply 6.3% of the sample.

This sample was taken from a study of cytomegalovirus exposure and HLA in healthy donors (dated by TCRdb to 2016 to 2017). Background for the entire study: An earlier analysis of roughly 500 of the donors reported about 280 Gb of sequence data and 117 million unique TCR beta sequences obtained from about 179 million T cells. An early release that covered fewer than 800 HLA-typed donors contained approximately 320 gigabases of sequencing data and tens of millions of unique TCR sequences. Among the approximately 400 genotyped donors, more than 70% belonged to the genetic ancestry cluster associated with self-reported Caucasian donors. The study aimed to test whether cataloging public T cell receptors could reveal signatures of past pathogen exposure. The study profiled the T cell repertoires of under 700 subjects by immunosequencing and related them to cytomegalovirus serostatus. Along with the approximately 650-subject first cohort, a separate validation cohort of approximately 110 different subjects was used. High-throughput TCR immunosequencing, statistical association of individual TCRs with disease status, and machine learning were combined to predict cytomegalovirus infection status. In a later analysis, previously published TCR beta repertoires from 600 to 850 donors were re-analyzed and high-resolution HLA genotyping was added so that TCR occurrence patterns could be studied. Rather than using new phenotypic data, the later analysis identified candidate immune exposures from TCR beta sequences and from how often those sequences occurred across donors. An earlier analysis of approximately 630 of the donors applied high-throughput TCR beta sequencing to assess whether each TCR beta V gene segment acted as functional or pseudogenic. Donor age, sex, ethnicity and CMV serostatus were collected together with the repertoire data. A later genetic analysis took genome-wide SNP genotypes for about three fifths of the roughly 670 donors and used that subset as a discovery cohort. Every discovery cohort repertoire had been produced on one sequencing platform. HLA typing covered class I and class II loci at four-digit resolution. Typing coverage varied by locus: roughly 629-630 donors for A, B, C, DRB1 and DQB1; approximately 520 for DQA1; some 610 for DPA1; fewer than 480 for DPB1. Roughly five DR-DQ haplotypes were handled as single units for association and clustering because linkage in the cohort was strong. Among several hundred genotyped donors of the cohort, an average of around 220,000 unique TCR beta nucleotide sequences was sequenced per donor, of which about 20% were non-productive. Overall study outcomes, separate from this receptor: The presence/absence analyses assumed that sequencing depth was roughly uniform across donors, and that assumption may not be true. Most CMV-associated TCR beta chains appeared to be HLA-restricted in a later analysis, and the HLA associations seemed to be driven largely by CMV exposure. In a later analysis, several top co-occurrence clusters were reported to appear linked to parvovirus B19, influenza, CMV and Epstein-Barr virus. V-gene and J-gene trimming of TCR beta chains was associated with a missense DCLRE1C variant in a later genetic analysis, and the association was replicated in an independent cohort. Compared with the roughly 700-donor mean, donors in an Asian-associated ancestry cluster had fewer N-insertions in productive TCRs, according to a later genetic analysis. Because some donors lacked HLA typing at each locus, the association tests relied only on the typed subset. In this cohort, only TCR beta chains were sequenced, and detectable features were limited by the absence of alpha or paired-chain data. A few of the identified cytomegalovirus-associated TCR beta chains were confirmed in vitro to be specific for cytomegalovirus antigens. A later analysis associated 16,951 TCR beta sequences with specific HLA alleles at a false discovery rate of 0.05. Linkage disequilibrium might explain the correlated functional status among segregating V segments, but an unknown experimental factor could not be excluded. In the study, around 160 TCR beta chains were listed as associated with cytomegalovirus. For the cohort, immune exposure information was limited to CMV serostatus. A further reported finding was that TCR beta sequences accurately predicted the HLA-A and HLA-B alleles for most subjects in the first cohort. A later analysis found that TCR association rates varied across HLA loci, with DRB1 alleles showing the most associated TCRs and HLA-C alleles the fewest. The classifier was reported to diagnose cytomegalovirus status with high specificity and sensitivity in both the original cohort and the validation cohort. Most TCR sequences were observed very rarely across donors, whereas some public TCRs were present in many individuals. When HLA alleles, especially DR and DQ, strongly co-occurred, attributing TCR associations to individual alleles was difficult. A later analysis found that HLA-associated TCR beta chains were more clonally expanded and had lower generation probabilities than equally common non-associated chains. A group of highly shared sequence variants was considered likely to be a technical artifact of the sequencing pipeline. The authors suggested that the approach could potentially be generalized to other disease states and immunological phenotypes. Broadly in line with IMGT annotations, most TCR beta V segments showed up in productive rearrangements about 90% or about 30% of the time in an earlier analysis of 450 to 600 of the donors. Some IMGT-functional V segments, including TRBV6-2 and TRBV6-3, could not be distinguished by the 87-base-pair reads and were therefore excluded. Because counts were too low, under 20 rarely observed V segments, including chromosome 9 orphons, were left out of the earlier analysis of 500 to 650 of the donors.

The cohort consisted of hundreds of healthy bone marrow donors. At the time of sampling, all cohort members were nominally healthy, though unrecorded immune exposures were likely present. The donor tested CMV seropositive and was one of the 289 seropositive cohort members. A peripheral blood sample was provided by each donor, and peripheral blood mononuclear cells were used for TCR beta sequencing. Genomic DNA was extracted from the blood cell samples with the Qiagen DNeasy Blood Extraction Kit. The chain is assembled from TRBV6-5 and TRBJ1-1; a tentative D match to TRBD1 spans 6 bases. The receptor was derived from a man aged 35-49 years in good health and CMV-seropositive. Material: PBMCs. The DNA sequence is TGTGCCAGTCTAAAGGGGGACACTAACACTGAAGCTTTCTTT. Its translation is CASLKGDTNTEAFF.